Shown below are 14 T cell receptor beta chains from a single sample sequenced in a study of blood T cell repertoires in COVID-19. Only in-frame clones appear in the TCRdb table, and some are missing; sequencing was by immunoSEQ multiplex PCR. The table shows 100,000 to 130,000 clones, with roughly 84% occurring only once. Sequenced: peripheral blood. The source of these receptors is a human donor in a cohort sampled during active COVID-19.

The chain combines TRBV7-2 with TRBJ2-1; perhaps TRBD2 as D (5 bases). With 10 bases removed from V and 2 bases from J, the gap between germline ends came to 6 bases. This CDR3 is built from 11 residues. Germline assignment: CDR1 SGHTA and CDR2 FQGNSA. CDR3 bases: TGTGCCACCGGGGCCTACAATGAGCAGTTCTTC. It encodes CATGAYNEQFF.

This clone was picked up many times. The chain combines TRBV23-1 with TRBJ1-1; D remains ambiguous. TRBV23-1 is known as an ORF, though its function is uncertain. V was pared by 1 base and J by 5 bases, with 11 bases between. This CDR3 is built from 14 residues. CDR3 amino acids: CASSQYSGGTEAFF. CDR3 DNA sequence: TGCGCCAGCAGTCAATATTCAGGTGGGACTGAAGCTTTCTTT.

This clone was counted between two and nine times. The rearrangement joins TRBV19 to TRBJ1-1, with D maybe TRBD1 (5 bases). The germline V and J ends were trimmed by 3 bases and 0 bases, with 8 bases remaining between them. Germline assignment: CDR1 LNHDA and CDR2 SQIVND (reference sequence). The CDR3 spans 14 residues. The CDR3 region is CASSIKGLNTEAFF. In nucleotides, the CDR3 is TGTGCCAGTAGTATTAAGGGGTTGAACACTGAAGCTTTCTTT.

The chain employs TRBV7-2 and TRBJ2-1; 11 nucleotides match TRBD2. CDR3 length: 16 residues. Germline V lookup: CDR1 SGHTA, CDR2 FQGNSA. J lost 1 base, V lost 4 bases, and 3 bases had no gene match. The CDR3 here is CASSWWTSGSYNEQFF. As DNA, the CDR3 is TGTGCCAGCAGCTGGTGGACTAGCGGGTCCTACAATGAGCAGTTCTTC.

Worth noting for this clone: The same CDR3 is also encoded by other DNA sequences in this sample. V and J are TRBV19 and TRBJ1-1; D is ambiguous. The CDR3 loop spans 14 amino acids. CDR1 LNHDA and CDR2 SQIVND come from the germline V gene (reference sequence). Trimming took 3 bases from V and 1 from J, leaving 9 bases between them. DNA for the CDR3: TGTGCCAGTAGTATCGGCCGGGGGAACACTGAAGCTTTCTTT. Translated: CASSIGRGNTEAFF.

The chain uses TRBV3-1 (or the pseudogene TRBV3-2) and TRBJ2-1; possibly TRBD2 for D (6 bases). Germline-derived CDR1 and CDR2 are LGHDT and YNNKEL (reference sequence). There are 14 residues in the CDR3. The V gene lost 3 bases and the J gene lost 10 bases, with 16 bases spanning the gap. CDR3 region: CASSQVSGPREQFF. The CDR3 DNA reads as TGTGCCAGCAGCCAGGTTAGCGGCCCCAGGGAGCAGTTCTTC.

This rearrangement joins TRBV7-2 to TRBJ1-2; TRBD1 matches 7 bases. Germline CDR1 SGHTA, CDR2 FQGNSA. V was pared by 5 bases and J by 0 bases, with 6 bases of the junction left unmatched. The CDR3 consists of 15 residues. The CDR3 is CASSPQGTTNYGYTF. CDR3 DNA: TGTGCCAGCAGCCCACAGGGGACAACTAACTATGGCTACACCTTC.

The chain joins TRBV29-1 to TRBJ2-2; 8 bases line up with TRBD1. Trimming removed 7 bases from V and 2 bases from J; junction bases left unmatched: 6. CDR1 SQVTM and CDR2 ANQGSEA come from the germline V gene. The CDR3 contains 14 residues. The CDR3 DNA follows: TGCAGCGCTCTGGGACAGGTTAACACCGGGGAGCTGTTTTTT. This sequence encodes CSALGQVNTGELFF.

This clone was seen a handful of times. CDR3 amino acids: CASSVTGPQYTDTQYF. The CDR3, as DNA: TGTGCCAGCAGCGTGACAGGACCCCAATACACAGATACGCAGTATTTT. The gene calls are TRBV7-9 and TRBJ2-3, with D perhaps TRBD1 (6 bases). The CDR3 loop spans 16 amino acids. The germline V and J ends were trimmed by 5 bases and 2 bases, with 17 bases remaining between them. The germline CDR1 and CDR2 sequences are SEHNR and FQNEAQ (reference sequence).

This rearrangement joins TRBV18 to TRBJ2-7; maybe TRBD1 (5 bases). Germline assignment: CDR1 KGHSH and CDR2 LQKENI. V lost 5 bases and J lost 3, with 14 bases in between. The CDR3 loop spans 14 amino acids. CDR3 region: CASSAQGYVYEQYV. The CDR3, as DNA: TGTGCCAGCTCAGCGCAGGGTTATGTCTACGAGCAGTACGTC.

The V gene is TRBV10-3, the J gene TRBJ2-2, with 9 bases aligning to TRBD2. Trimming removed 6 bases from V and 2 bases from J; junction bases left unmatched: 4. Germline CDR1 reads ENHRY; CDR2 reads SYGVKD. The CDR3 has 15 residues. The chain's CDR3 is CAISETSGNTGELFF. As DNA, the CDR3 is TGTGCCATCAGCGAGACTAGCGGCAACACCGGGGAGCTGTTTTTT.

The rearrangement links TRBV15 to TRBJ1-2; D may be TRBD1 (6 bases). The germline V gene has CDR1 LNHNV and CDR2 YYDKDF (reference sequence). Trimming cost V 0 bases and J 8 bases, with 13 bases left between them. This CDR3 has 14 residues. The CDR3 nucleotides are TGTGCCACCAGCAGAGATTTCTCAGGGGAAGGCTACACCTTC. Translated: CATSRDFSGEGYTF.

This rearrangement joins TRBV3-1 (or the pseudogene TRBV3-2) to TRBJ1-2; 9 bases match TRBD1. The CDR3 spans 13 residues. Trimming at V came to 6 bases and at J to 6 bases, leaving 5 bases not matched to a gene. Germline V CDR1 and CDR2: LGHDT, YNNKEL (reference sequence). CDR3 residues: CASSVQGADGYTF. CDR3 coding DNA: TGTGCCAGCAGTGTACAGGGGGCAGATGGCTACACCTTC.

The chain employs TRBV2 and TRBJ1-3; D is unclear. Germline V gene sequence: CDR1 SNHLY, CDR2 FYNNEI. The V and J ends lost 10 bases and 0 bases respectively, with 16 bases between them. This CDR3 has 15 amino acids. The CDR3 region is CATSSQAASGNTIYF. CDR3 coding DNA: TGTGCCACCTCTTCGCAGGCAGCCTCTGGAAACACCATATATTTT.